This paragraph covers one TCR beta chain sequence. What it binds is not known. Looked up from germline, CDR1 is SGHNT and CDR2 is YYREEE (reference sequence). Trimming pared 0 bases from V and 4 bases from J, leaving 2 bases between. This CDR3 is built from 13 residues. The data belong to a study of OX40 agonist ivuxolimab in advanced cancers. Study summary: The eligibility criteria allowed prior anti-PD-1, anti-PD-L1 or anti-CTLA-4 therapy, and around 40% had some.

Clones were read by immunoSEQ multiplex PCR, and TCRdb kept only the in-frame ones, dropping some. Of tens of thousands of clones detected, around 87% appear once; the ten largest clones hold 32%. General study results and limits: Among some nonresponders, normalized T-cell clonal expansion was also low.

This receptor was obtained from an adult with an advanced solid tumor such as melanoma, head and neck, liver or kidney cancer. This chain joins TRBV5-4 and TRBJ2-6, with D hard to call. Material: CD4+ or CD8+ T cells sorted from blood, obtained in a trial of the OX40 agonist ivuxolimab. Here the CDR3 reads CASSLAGANVLTF. The CDR3 nucleotides are TGTGCCAGCAGCTTGGCAGGGGCCAACGTCCTGACTTTC.